The next 8 T cell receptor beta chains were all read from a single sample in a study of T cell responses to AZD1222 COVID-19 vaccine. The assay was immunoSEQ multiplex PCR, and TCRdb's table has in-frame clones only and misses some. The sample holds 75,000 to 80,000 clones, 60% to 85% seen once. The source material was peripheral blood, sampled 28 days after the second dose of the MenACWY control vaccine. These receptor sequences come from an adult who received the MenACWY meningococcal vaccine as a control.

This clone was seen a few times. The CDR3 DNA reads TGTGCCAGTAGTCTGGGACAGGGAACTGAAGCTTTCTTT. This gives the protein CASSLGQGTEAFF. The genes are TRBV19 and TRBJ1-1; 9 bases are shared with TRBD1. The CDR3 runs to 13 residues. Germline V gene sequence: CDR1 LNHDA, CDR2 SQIVND (reference sequence). V was pared by 5 bases and J by 5 bases, with 3 bases of the junction left unmatched.

This clone was picked up one time. The V call is TRBV5-1, the J call TRBJ2-5; D gene uncertain. V was trimmed by 2 bases and J by 2 bases, leaving 7 bases between them. The CDR3 is 13 amino acids. Germline V gene lookup returns CDR1 SGHRS and CDR2 YFSETQ. CDR3 in amino acids: CASSLDPQETQYF. Here the CDR3 DNA reads TGCGCCAGCAGCTTAGATCCGCAAGAGACCCAGTACTTC.

The chain employs TRBV19 and TRBJ1-1, with 8 bases identical to TRBD1. V was pared by 6 bases and J by 4 bases, with 10 bases of the junction left unmatched. Germline CDR1 is LNHDA and CDR2 is SQIVND (reference sequence). The CDR3 is 15 residues long. The CDR3, as DNA: TGTGCCAGTAGCCCTCAAGGACAGGGACCCACTGAAGCTTTCTTT. Its translation is CASSPQGQGPTEAFF.

J is TRBJ2-7 and V is TRBV5-5; 10 nucleotides match TRBD1. This CDR3 region has 13 residues. V was pared by 5 bases and J by 3 bases, with 2 bases of the junction left unmatched. Germline assignment: CDR1 SGHKS and CDR2 YYEKEE (reference sequence). The CDR3 nucleotides are TGTGCCAGCAGACGGACAGGGGGCTACGAGCAGTACTTC. It is translated as CASRRTGGYEQYF.

The chain carries TRBV21-1 and TRBJ1-6; the table's D call TRBD1 went unverified against the DNA. TRBV21-1 is recorded as a pseudogene. The CDR3 totals 16 residues. CDR3 bases: TGTGCCAGCAGCAAATATGGAGACAGACTGGTTTCACCCCTCCACTTT. This codes for CASSKYGDRLVSPLHF.

J is TRBJ1-5 and V is TRBV5-1; TRBD1 matches 7 bases. The V gene end was trimmed by 8 bases and the J gene end by 4 bases; junction bases not matched to a gene: 6. This CDR3 contains 13 residues. Germline V gene sequence: CDR1 SGHRS, CDR2 YFSETQ. CDR3 bases: TGCGCCAGGACAGGGAGGACAAATCAGCCCCAGCATTTT. Translation gives CARTGRTNQPQHF.

A few counts support this clone. The genes are TRBV10-1 and TRBJ1-1; TRBD1 aligns across 8 bases. CDR3 length equals 14 residues. Germline V gene sequence: CDR1 WNHNN, CDR2 SYGVQD (reference sequence). V gave up 4 bases and J gave up 5 bases; unmatched junction bases: 6. The CDR3 DNA reads as TGCGCCAGCAGTGCGGACAGGGAAGGGACTGAAGCTTTCTTT. The encoded protein is CASSADREGTEAFF.

The chain links TRBV19 to TRBJ1-2; no definite D call. V was pared by 3 bases and J by 4 bases, with 15 bases between. CDR1 and CDR2 from the germline V gene are LNHDA and SQIVND (reference sequence). The CDR3 spans 15 residues. The DNA for the CDR3 is TGTGCCAGTAGTATTCCGGGAGCGCGAGGCTATGGCTACACCTTC. It encodes CASSIPGARGYGYTF.